The source of this T cell receptor (beta chain) is a study of regulatory T cells in long-lasting Graves disease. For the study at large: To qualify as persistent, Graves' disease required over 5 years of antithyroid drugs with positive TSH receptor antibodies.

Study results and limitations: TRBV28, TRBJ1-2 and TRBJ2-5 emerged as the favored segments in persistent disease. Public clonotype sharing was higher in persistent than newly diagnosed patients.

The CDR3 has 11 residues. The germline V gene encodes CDR1 MNHNS and CDR2 SASEGT. V was clipped by 3 bases and J by 8 bases, with 7 bases between them. As regards this clonotype: Its antigen remains unidentified.

Specified time point: persistent/refractory GD, antithyroid drugs over 5 years with positive TRAb. Scientists built the TCR library using RNA that was extracted from PBMCs. In Xi'an, China, an endocrinology department was the source of patients. Arm-PCR with iRepertoire HTBI primers amplified the CDR3 regions for these TCR beta libraries. Each CDR3 protein is one row after TCRdb ran MiXCR on the multiplex PCR reads. The sample carries 350,000 to 450,000 distinct CDR3 sequences, roughly 23% recorded once. The source material was peripheral blood mononuclear cells (PBMCs), sampled when the disease was refractory, from a patient treated with antithyroid drugs. The chain uses TRBV6-1 and TRBJ1-1; D call uncertain. The receptor was isolated from a female donor with Graves disease. The CDR3 loop is CASSEWGEAFF. The CDR3, as DNA: TGTGCCAGCAGTGAGTGGGGAGAAGCTTTCTTT.